The 29 T cell receptor beta chains presented below share a single source sample, sequenced in a study of blood T cell repertoires in COVID-19. The repertoire was sequenced with immunoSEQ multiplex PCR; TCRdb's copy has only in-frame clones and lacks some. The table lists 150,000 or so clones, approximately 87% of them singletons. The sequencing sample was made of peripheral blood. Receptors originate from a woman between 70 and 85 years old with COVID-19, enrolled during active disease.

The CDR3 bases are TGTGCCAGCAGCCTCCGGGACAGGGGGCAAACGGAAGCTTTCTTT. Protein sequence: CASSLRDRGQTEAFF. This rearrangement joins TRBV28 to TRBJ1-1; 12 positions match TRBD1. CDR3 length: 15 amino acids. Germline CDR1 reads MDHEN; CDR2 reads SYDVKM. V trimming: 6 bases; J trimming: 8 bases; junction bases outside the gene matches: 10.

This clone has just one count. J is TRBJ2-2 and V is TRBV18; 10 bases match TRBD1. The CDR3 extends over 16 amino acids. Germline V gene data show CDR1 as KGHSH and CDR2 as LQKENI. Unmatched junction bases numbered 5, after V lost 1 base and J lost 6 bases. This CDR3 is CASSPQGTGAAGELFF. As DNA, the CDR3 is TGTGCCAGCTCACCACAAGGGACAGGGGCGGCCGGGGAGCTGTTTTTT.

This clone has just a few counts. The CDR3 protein is CAWSVPVLSGNYGYTF. In DNA, the CDR3 is TGTGCCTGGAGTGTACCTGTTCTGTCAGGAAACTATGGCTACACCTTC. The V gene is TRBV30, the J gene TRBJ1-2; D not certain. Germline V lookup: CDR1 GTSNPN, CDR2 SVGIG (reference sequence). The CDR3 is made up of 16 amino acids. V lost 0 bases, J lost 2 bases, and 16 bases lay in between.

This clone occurred once. This sequence joins TRBV29-1 and TRBJ2-7, with 7 bases that match TRBD1. Germline loops: CDR1 SQVTM, CDR2 ANQGSEA. There are 13 residues in the CDR3. The V gene end was trimmed by 6 bases and the J gene end by 1 base; junction bases not matched to a gene: 6. CDR3 loop: CSVHLQGSYEQYF. CDR3 sequence (DNA): TGCAGCGTCCACTTACAGGGGTCCTACGAGCAGTACTTC.

The chain joins TRBV28 to TRBJ2-2, with 8 nucleotides matching TRBD2. The length of the CDR3 is 14 residues. In germline, CDR1 is MDHEN, CDR2 SYDVKM. J was trimmed by 11 bases and V by 5 bases; bases with no gene match: 10. The CDR3 region is CASSPRSGGPELFF. The CDR3 DNA is TGTGCCAGCAGTCCCCGGTCGGGAGGGCCCGAGCTGTTTTTT.

This clone was observed a few times. CDR3 sequence (DNA): TGTGCCAGCTCACCAAGTCTTCATGGCGGACAGGGGCTTGAAAAACTGTTTTTT. Amino acid sequence: CASSPSLHGGQGLEKLFF. The chain carries TRBV18 and TRBJ1-4; 9 bases match TRBD1. The CDR3 consists of 18 residues. V lost 2 bases to trimming and J lost 7 bases; unmatched junction nucleotides: 14. Germline V CDR1 and CDR2: KGHSH, LQKENI. The complete variable domain, with remaining parts taken from reference TRBV18 and TRBJ1-4, reads NAGVMQNPRHLVRRRGQEARLRCSPMKGHSHVYWYRQLPEEGLKFMVYLQKENIIDESGMPKERFSAEFPKEGPSILRIQQVVRGDSAAYFCASSPSLHGGQGLEKLFFGSGTQLSVL.

The rearrangement links TRBV2 to TRBJ1-4, with D perhaps TRBD1 (5 bases). Germline CDR1 reads SNHLY; CDR2 reads FYNNEI. Trimming shortened V by 6 bases and J by 5 bases, and 16 bases separated the two germline ends. CDR3 size: 15 residues. The CDR3, as DNA: TGTGCCAGCAGGGGGGGAGGGGCTTCGAATGAAAAACTGTTTTTT. This translates into CASRGGGASNEKLFF.

The V gene is TRBV29-1, the J gene TRBJ2-7, with D hard to call. The length of the CDR3 is 12 residues. CDR1 is SQVTM, CDR2 ANQGSEA, per germline. The V gene lost 7 bases and the J gene lost 3 bases, with 13 bases spanning the gap. The CDR3 nucleotides are TGCAGCGCCGGCAGCGAGCTCTACGAGCAGTACTTC. Its translation is CSAGSELYEQYF.

This clone is a singleton in its sample. J is TRBJ1-1 and V is TRBV5-1; tentative D call: TRBD1 (6 bases). V was shortened by 3 bases and J by 3 bases, with 12 bases between the two germline ends. The germline gives CDR1 SGHRS, CDR2 YFSETQ. The length of the CDR3 is 14 residues. CDR3 amino acids: CASSSRTADTEAFF. CDR3 in DNA: TGCGCCAGCAGCTCTAGGACAGCTGACACTGAAGCTTTCTTT.

This clone turned up a few times. The rearrangement links TRBV5-1 to TRBJ2-3; a weak D match, TRBD1 (5 bases). Trimming cost V 5 bases and J 2 bases, with 9 bases left between them. Germline assignment: CDR1 SGHRS and CDR2 YFSETQ. This CDR3 is built from 13 residues. CDR3 DNA sequence: TGCGCCAGCAGGGAAGGGGACACAGATACGCAGTATTTT. Amino acid sequence: CASREGDTDTQYF.

The chain is built from TRBV19 and TRBJ2-3; 7 bases align to TRBD2. CDR3 length equals 15 residues. J was trimmed by 2 bases and V by 6 bases; bases with no gene match: 8. Germline V gives CDR1 LNHDA, CDR2 SQIVND (reference sequence). Here the CDR3 DNA reads TGTGCCAGTAGGTTAAGCGGGACCACCACAGATACGCAGTATTTT. Translated: CASRLSGTTTDTQYF.

The chain links TRBV2 to TRBJ2-1; TRBD2 agrees at 8 bases. The trim removed 8 bases at V and 10 bases at J, leaving 4 bases unmatched. Per germline, CDR1 SNHLY and CDR2 FYNNEI. The CDR3 covers 11 residues. This CDR3 is CASRLAREQFF. The CDR3, as DNA: TGTGCCAGCCGACTAGCGCGCGAGCAGTTCTTC.

The chain recombines TRBV6-1 with TRBJ2-1; 11 bases fit TRBD2. J was trimmed by 14 bases and V by 3 bases; bases with no gene match: 15. The CDR3 is made up of 16 amino acids. Germline values: CDR1 MNHNS, CDR2 SASEGT. CDR3 sequence (DNA): TGTGCCAGCAGTGACCAACTAGCGGGGGAAGGTAAGGGAGAGTTCTTC. Encoded protein: CASSDQLAGEGKGEFF.

This sequence joins TRBV4-1 and TRBJ2-7; TRBD2 agrees at 14 bases. CDR3 length equals 17 residues. V shed 1 base and J 8 bases; nucleotides not matched to a gene: 10. Per the germline V gene, CDR1 is MGHRA and CDR2 is YSYEKL. Here the CDR3 reads CASSQGPWTSGGTKQYF. The CDR3 region has the DNA TGCGCCAGCAGCCAAGGCCCTTGGACTAGCGGGGGGACGAAGCAGTACTTC.

The V and J genes are TRBV5-1 and TRBJ1-1, with 8 bases aligning to TRBD1. V was clipped by 4 bases and J by 9 bases; unmatched bases: 5. This CDR3 is 12 amino acids long. Germline CDR1 SGHRS, CDR2 YFSETQ. In nucleotides, the CDR3 is TGCGCCAGCAGCCCGCAGGGGGCGCAAGCTTTCTTT. This encodes CASSPQGAQAFF.

The chain employs TRBV3-1 (or the pseudogene TRBV3-2) and TRBJ2-2, with TRBD2 matching over 7 bases. The length of the CDR3 is 15 residues. Germline values: CDR1 LGHDT, CDR2 YNNKEL (reference sequence). The trim removed 4 bases at V and 0 bases at J, leaving 2 bases unmatched. As DNA, the CDR3 is TGTGCCAGCAGCCGGGACTACGCGAACACCGGGGAGCTGTTTTTT. Translation gives CASSRDYANTGELFF.

The chain couples TRBV3-1 (or the pseudogene TRBV3-2) to TRBJ2-7, with D possibly TRBD1 on 6 matching bases. V gave up 4 bases and J gave up 5 bases, with 21 bases separating them. Germline V gene lookup returns CDR1 LGHDT and CDR2 YNNKEL (reference sequence). The CDR3 runs 16 residues. This chain's CDR3 is CASSRFPDSLADEQYF. CDR3 nucleotide sequence: TGTGCCAGCAGCCGCTTCCCGGACAGCCTGGCCGACGAGCAGTACTTC.

This chain uses TRBV6-5 with TRBJ1-1; TRBD1 agrees at 12 bases. The trim removed 6 bases at V and 5 bases at J, leaving 7 bases unmatched. CDR1 is MNHEY and CDR2 is SVGAGI in the germline V gene. The CDR3 has 15 residues. CDR3 bases: TGTGCCAGCAGCTCCGGGACAGGGGGCGGAACTGAAGCTTTCTTT. Translated, it gives CASSSGTGGGTEAFF.

This chain joins TRBV3-1 (or the pseudogene TRBV3-2) and TRBJ1-2; 7 bases match TRBD1. Germline V gives CDR1 LGHDT, CDR2 YNNKEL (reference sequence). The CDR3 is made up of 15 amino acids. Germline trimming cut 0 bases from V and 5 bases from J; bases unmatched to any gene: 6. The CDR3 reads CASSQEIGTVYGYTF. CDR3 sequence (DNA): TGTGCCAGCAGCCAAGAAATAGGGACAGTTTATGGCTACACCTTC.

The chain joins TRBV29-1 to TRBJ2-7, with D possibly being TRBD1 (6 bases). The length of the CDR3 is 14 residues. Trimming left V 3 bases short and J 2 bases short, with 14 bases between. Germline CDR1 SQVTM, CDR2 ANQGSEA. CDR3 in DNA: TGCAGCGTTGAGTGGCAGGGGAAAGCCTACGAGCAGTACTTC. Its translation is CSVEWQGKAYEQYF.

The chain has TRBV28 and TRBJ2-1; the match to TRBD2 covers 8 bases. Germline V gene data show CDR1 as MDHEN and CDR2 as SYDVKM. The CDR3 consists of 13 residues. Trimming removed 8 bases from V and 5 bases from J; junction bases left unmatched: 5. The CDR3 sequence: CASYSGGNNEQFF. In DNA, the CDR3 is TGTGCCAGCTACAGCGGGGGAAACAATGAGCAGTTCTTC. The variable domain in full, completed from reference TRBV28 and TRBJ2-1, reads DVKVTQSSRYLVKRTGEKVFLECVQDMDHENMFWYRQDPGLGLRLIYFSYDVKMKEKGDIPEGYSVSREKKERFSLILESASTNQTSMYLCASYSGGNNEQFFGPGTRLTVL.

The rearrangement uses TRBV30 and TRBJ1-2; no firm D call. Germline CDR1 GTSNPN, CDR2 SVGIG (reference sequence). The CDR3 consists of 12 residues. V lost 3 bases and J lost 2, with 7 bases in between. The CDR3 loop reads CAWRGLNYGYTF. The CDR3 DNA sequence: TGTGCCTGGAGGGGCCTGAACTATGGCTACACCTTC.

The rearrangement uses TRBV6-6 and TRBJ1-4; no reliable D call. The CDR3 consists of 13 residues. Germline V gives CDR1 MNHNY, CDR2 SVGAGI (reference sequence). V lost 7 bases to trimming and J lost 8 bases, with 14 bases between them. The CDR3 DNA sequence: TGTGCCAGCACCTCTAGCCGCCTGGAAAAACTGTTTTTT. This gives the protein CASTSSRLEKLFF.

CDR3 region: CASRNWGGTEAFF. CDR3 coding DNA: TGTGCCAGCAGGAATTGGGGGGGCACTGAAGCTTTCTTT. The rearrangement links TRBV2 to TRBJ1-1; perhaps TRBD1 as D (5 bases). This CDR3 is built from 13 residues. V dropped 6 bases and J dropped 4 bases, with 12 bases sitting between them. The V gene's germline CDR1 is SNHLY and CDR2 FYNNEI.

As DNA, the CDR3 is TGTGCCAGCAGCTTGGACAGGGAAAATGAGCAGTTCTTC. This sequence encodes CASSLDRENEQFF. The rearrangement links TRBV7-8 to TRBJ2-1; 8 nucleotides agree with TRBD1. CDR1 SGHVS and CDR2 FQNEAQ come from the germline V gene. V trimming: 3 bases; J trimming: 7 bases; junction bases outside the gene matches: 2. The CDR3 contains 13 residues.

There are a few counts of this clone. The gene calls are TRBV6-5 and TRBJ2-5; D is possibly TRBD2 (6 bases). The CDR3 is made up of 12 amino acids. Trimming shortened V by 11 bases and J by 5 bases, and 15 bases separated the two germline ends. The germline CDR1 and CDR2 sequences are MNHEY and SVGAGI. The CDR3 protein is CASRGMGETQYF. The CDR3 coding sequence is TGTGCCTCCCGGGGGATGGGGGAGACCCAGTACTTC.

The chain combines TRBV2 with TRBJ2-5; TRBD2 agrees at 14 bases. V lost 7 bases, J lost 5 bases, and 6 bases stayed unmatched. Germline V lookup: CDR1 SNHLY, CDR2 FYNNEI. The CDR3 length is 15 residues. As DNA, the CDR3 is TGTGCCAGCACCAGACTAGCGGGGGGGCGGGAGACCCAGTACTTC. Its protein product is CASTRLAGGRETQYF. The variable domain in full, with the rest retrieved from reference TRBV2 and TRBJ2-5, is EPEVTQTPSHQVTQMGQEVILRCVPISNHLYFYWYRQILGQKVEFLVSFYNNEISEKSEIFDDQFSVERPDGSNFTLKIRSTKLEDSAMYFCASTRLAGGRETQYFGPGTRLLVL.

The chain is built from TRBV6-5 and TRBJ2-7, with D possibly being TRBD2 (6 bases). V lost 5 bases, J lost 5 bases, and 19 bases lay in between. The CDR3 spans 15 residues. Per the germline V gene, CDR1 is MNHEY and CDR2 is SVGAGI. This CDR3 is CASSIISGTFDEQYF. The CDR3 DNA reads TGTGCCAGCAGTATCATATCCGGGACTTTTGACGAGCAGTACTTC.

The gene calls are TRBV5-4 and TRBJ2-1; D may be TRBD2 (5 bases). V shed 0 bases and J shed 0 bases, with 10 bases lying between them. Germline CDR1 and CDR2: SGHNT and YYREEE (reference sequence). CDR3 length equals 16 residues. As DNA, the CDR3 is TGTGCCAGCAGCTTGGTCCCGGGGAGCTCCTACAATGAGCAGTTCTTC. Its protein is CASSLVPGSSYNEQFF.